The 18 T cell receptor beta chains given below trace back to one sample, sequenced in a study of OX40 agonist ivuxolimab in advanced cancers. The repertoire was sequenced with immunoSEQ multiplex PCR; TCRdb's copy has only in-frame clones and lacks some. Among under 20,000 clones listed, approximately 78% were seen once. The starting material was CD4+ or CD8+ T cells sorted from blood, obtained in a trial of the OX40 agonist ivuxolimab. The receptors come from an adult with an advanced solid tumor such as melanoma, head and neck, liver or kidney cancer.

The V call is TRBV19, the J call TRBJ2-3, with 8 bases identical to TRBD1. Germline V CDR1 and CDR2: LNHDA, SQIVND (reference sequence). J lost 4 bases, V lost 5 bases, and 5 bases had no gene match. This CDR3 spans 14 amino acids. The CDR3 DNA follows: TGTGCCAGTAGTCTCTCGGACAGGGCAGATACGCAGTATTTT. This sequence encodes CASSLSDRADTQYF.

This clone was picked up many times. Here the CDR3 reads CASSPSGSSVVGRYEQYF. CDR3 coding DNA: TGTGCCAGCAGTCCAAGCGGGAGCTCCGTAGTGGGGCGCTACGAGCAGTACTTC. The chain links TRBV27 to TRBJ2-7, with 8 bases identical to TRBD2. V lost 5 bases to trimming and J lost 3 bases; unmatched junction nucleotides: 18. This CDR3 has 18 residues. Looked up from germline, CDR1 is MNHEY and CDR2 is SMNVEV (reference sequence).

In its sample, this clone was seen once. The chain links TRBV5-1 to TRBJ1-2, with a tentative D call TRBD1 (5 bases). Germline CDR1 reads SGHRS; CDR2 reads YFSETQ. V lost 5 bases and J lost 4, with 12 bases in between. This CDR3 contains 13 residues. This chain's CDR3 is CASRADSVYGYTF. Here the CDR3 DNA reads TGCGCCAGCAGAGCCGACAGCGTCTATGGCTACACCTTC.

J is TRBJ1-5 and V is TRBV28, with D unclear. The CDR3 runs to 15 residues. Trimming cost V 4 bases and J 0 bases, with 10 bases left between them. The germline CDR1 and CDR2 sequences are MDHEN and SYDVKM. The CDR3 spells CASSSGQNSNQPQHF. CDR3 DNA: TGTGCCAGCAGTTCTGGGCAAAATAGCAATCAGCCCCAGCATTTT.

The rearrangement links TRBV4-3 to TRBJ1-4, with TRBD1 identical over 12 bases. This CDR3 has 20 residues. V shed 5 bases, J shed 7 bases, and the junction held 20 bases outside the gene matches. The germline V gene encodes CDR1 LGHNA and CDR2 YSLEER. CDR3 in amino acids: CASSIFLGSGTGGAGEKLFF. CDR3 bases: TGCGCCAGCAGCATATTCCTCGGATCCGGGACAGGGGGCGCCGGTGAAAAACTGTTTTTT.

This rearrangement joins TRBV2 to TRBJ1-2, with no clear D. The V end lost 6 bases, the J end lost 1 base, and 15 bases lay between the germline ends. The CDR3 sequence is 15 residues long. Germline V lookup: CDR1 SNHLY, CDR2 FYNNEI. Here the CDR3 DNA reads TGTGCCAGCAGCGAGGAGGGCAAGCTTAACTATGGCTACACCTTC. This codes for CASSEEGKLNYGYTF.

The DNA for the CDR3 is TGCGCCAGCAGCCCAAACCCTCCGCCGAACTATGGCTACACCTTC. The encoded protein is CASSPNPPPNYGYTF. The rearrangement uses TRBV4-3 and TRBJ1-2; D gene unclear. Germline V lookup: CDR1 LGHNA, CDR2 YSLEER. The V end was cut by 4 bases, the J end by 2 bases, with 14 bases between. The CDR3 is 15 amino acids.

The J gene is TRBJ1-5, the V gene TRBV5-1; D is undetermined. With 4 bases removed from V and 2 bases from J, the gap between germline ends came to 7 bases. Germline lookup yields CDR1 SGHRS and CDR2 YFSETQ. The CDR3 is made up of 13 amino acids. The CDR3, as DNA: TGCGCCAGCAGCCAATCAGGCAATCAGCCCCAGCATTTT. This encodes CASSQSGNQPQHF.

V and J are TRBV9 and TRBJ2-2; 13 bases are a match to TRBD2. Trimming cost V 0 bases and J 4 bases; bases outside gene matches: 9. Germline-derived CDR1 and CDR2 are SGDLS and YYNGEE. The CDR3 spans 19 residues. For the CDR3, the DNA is TGTGCCAGCAGCGTAGGAGGGACTAGCGGGGCACGGGGCACCGGGGAGCTGTTTTTT. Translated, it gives CASSVGGTSGARGTGELFF.

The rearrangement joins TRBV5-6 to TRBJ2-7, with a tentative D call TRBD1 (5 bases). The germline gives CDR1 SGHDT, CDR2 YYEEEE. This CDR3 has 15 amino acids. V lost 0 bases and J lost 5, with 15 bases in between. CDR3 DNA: TGTGCCAGCAGCTTGGACAGGCAAGTTGGGGACGAGCAGTACTTC. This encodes CASSLDRQVGDEQYF. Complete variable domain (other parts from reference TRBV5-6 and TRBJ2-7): DAGVTQSPTHLIKTRGQQVTLRCSPKSGHDTVSWYQQALGQGPQFIFQYYEEEERQRGNFPDRFSGHQFPNYSSELNVNALLLGDSALYLCASSLDRQVGDEQYFGPGTRLTVT.

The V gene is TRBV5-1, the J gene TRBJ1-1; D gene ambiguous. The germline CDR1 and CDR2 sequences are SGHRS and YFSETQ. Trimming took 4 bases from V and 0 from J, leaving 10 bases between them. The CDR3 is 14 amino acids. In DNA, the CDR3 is TGCGCCAGCAGCGGGGAGAGGTTGAACACTGAAGCTTTCTTT. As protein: CASSGERLNTEAFF.

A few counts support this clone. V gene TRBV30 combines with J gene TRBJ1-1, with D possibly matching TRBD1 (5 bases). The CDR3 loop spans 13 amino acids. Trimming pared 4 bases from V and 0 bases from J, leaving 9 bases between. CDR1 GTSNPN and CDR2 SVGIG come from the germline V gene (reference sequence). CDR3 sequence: CAWMGLLNTEAFF. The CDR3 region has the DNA TGTGCCTGGATGGGACTCCTGAACACTGAAGCTTTCTTT.

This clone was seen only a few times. This CDR3 reads CATSRDPVLRSNQPQHF. CDR3 DNA sequence: TGTGCCACCAGCAGAGATCCGGTCCTACGGAGCAATCAGCCCCAGCATTTT. The genes are TRBV15 and TRBJ1-5; D is unresolved. This CDR3 comprises 17 residues. The V and J ends lost 0 bases and 1 base respectively, with 13 bases between them. Germline CDR1 reads LNHNV; CDR2 reads YYDKDF (reference sequence).

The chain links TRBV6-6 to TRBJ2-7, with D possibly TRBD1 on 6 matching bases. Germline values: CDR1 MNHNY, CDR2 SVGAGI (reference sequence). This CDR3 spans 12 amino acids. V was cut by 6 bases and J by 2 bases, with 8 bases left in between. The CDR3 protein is CASSSGAYEQYF. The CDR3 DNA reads TGTGCCAGCAGCTCAGGGGCCTACGAGCAGTACTTC.

The CDR3 DNA is TGTGCCAGCAGCCCCGGGCCGGGAAATGAAAAACTGTTTTTT. It is translated as CASSPGPGNEKLFF. The chain employs TRBV7-9 and TRBJ1-4; no reliable D call. Trimming pared 5 bases from V and 5 bases from J, leaving 12 bases between. Per the germline V gene, CDR1 is SEHNR and CDR2 is FQNEAQ (reference sequence). There are 14 residues in the CDR3.

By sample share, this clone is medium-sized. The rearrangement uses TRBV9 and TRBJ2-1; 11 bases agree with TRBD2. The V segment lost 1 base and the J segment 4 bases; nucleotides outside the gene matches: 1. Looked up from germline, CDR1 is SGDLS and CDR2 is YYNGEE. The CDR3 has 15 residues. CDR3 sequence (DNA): TGTGCCAGCAGCGTAATAGCGGGAGGGTACAATGAGCAGTTCTTC. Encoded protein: CASSVIAGGYNEQFF.

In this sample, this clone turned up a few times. CDR3 in DNA: TGTGCCACCAGCTCCTACGCTGGGGGAGGTCAGCCCCAGCATTTT. This encodes CATSSYAGGGQPQHF. This chain joins TRBV15 and TRBJ1-5; the D gene is possibly TRBD1 (5 bases). The CDR3 runs to 15 residues. V was clipped by 5 bases and J by 6 bases, with 17 bases between them. Germline V lookup: CDR1 LNHNV, CDR2 YYDKDF (reference sequence).

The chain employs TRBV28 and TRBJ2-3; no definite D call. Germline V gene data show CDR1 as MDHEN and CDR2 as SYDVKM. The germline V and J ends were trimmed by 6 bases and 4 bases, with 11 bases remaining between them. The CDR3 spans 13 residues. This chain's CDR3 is CASSPRSADTQYF. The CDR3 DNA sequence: TGTGCCAGCAGCCCTCGAAGTGCAGATACGCAGTATTTT. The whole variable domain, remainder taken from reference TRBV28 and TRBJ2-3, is DVKVTQSSRYLVKRTGEKVFLECVQDMDHENMFWYRQDPGLGLRLIYFSYDVKMKEKGDIPEGYSVSREKKERFSLILESASTNQTSMYLCASSPRSADTQYFGPGTRLTVL.